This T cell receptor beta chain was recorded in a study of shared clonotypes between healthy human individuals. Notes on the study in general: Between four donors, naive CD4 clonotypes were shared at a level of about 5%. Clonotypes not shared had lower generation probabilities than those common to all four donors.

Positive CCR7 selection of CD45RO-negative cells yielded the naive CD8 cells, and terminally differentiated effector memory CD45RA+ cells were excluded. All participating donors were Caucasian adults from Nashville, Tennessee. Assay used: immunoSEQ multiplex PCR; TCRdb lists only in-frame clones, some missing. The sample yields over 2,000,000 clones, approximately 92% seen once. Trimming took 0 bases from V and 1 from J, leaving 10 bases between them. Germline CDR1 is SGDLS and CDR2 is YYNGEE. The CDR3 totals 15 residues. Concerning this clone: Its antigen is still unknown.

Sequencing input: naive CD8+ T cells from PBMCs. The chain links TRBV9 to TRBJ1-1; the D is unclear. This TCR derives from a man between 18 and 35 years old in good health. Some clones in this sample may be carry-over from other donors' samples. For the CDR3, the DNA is TGTGCCAGCAGCGTAGACGGACGGACGAACACTGAAGCTTTCTTT. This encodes CASSVDGRTNTEAFF.